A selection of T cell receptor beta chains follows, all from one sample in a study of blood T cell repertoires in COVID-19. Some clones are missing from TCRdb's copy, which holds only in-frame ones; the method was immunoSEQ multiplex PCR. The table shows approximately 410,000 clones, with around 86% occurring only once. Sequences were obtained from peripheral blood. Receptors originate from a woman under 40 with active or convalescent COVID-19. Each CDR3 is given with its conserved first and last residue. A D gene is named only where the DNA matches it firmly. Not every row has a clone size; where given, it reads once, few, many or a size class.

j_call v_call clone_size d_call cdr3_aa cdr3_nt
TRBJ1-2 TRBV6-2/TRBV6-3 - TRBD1 CASSSQTGVNYGYTF TGTGCCAGCAGTTCTCAGACAGGGGTGAACTATGGCTACACCTTC
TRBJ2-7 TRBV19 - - CASSFQGSYEQYF TGTGCCAGTAGCTTCCAGGGTTCCTACGAGCAGTACTTC
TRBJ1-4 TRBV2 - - CASRRGGTTNEKLFF TGTGCCAGCCGGAGGGGGGGCACAACTAATGAAAAACTGTTTTTT
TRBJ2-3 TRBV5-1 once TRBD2 CASSLSGGFADTQYF TGCGCCAGCAGCTTAAGCGGGGGCTTCGCAGATACGCAGTATTTT
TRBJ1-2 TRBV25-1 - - CASSELGPYGYTF TGTGCCAGCAGTGAATTGGGGCCTTATGGCTACACCTTC
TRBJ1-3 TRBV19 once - CASSMGGTSGNTIYF TGTGCCAGTAGTATGGGCGGGACCTCTGGAAACACCATATATTTT
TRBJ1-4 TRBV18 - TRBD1 CASSLNRGRDEKLFF TGTGCCAGCTCACTGAACAGGGGGCGAGATGAAAAACTGTTTTTT
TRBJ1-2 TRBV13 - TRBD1 CASSRPGQGSNYGYTF TGTGCCAGCAGCCGCCCCGGACAGGGCTCTAACTATGGCTACACCTTC
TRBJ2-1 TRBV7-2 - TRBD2 CASSLRLAVPSISYNEQFF TGTGCCAGCAGCTTACGACTAGCGGTACCGTCTATTTCCTACAATGAGCAGTTCTTC
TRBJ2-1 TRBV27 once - CASSLESRVWDEQFF TGTGCCAGCAGTTTAGAGTCCAGGGTGTGGGATGAGCAGTTCTTC
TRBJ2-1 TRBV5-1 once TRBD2 CASSLGLKRGDSYSEQFF TGCGCCAGCAGCTTGGGATTAAAGCGGGGGGACTCCTACAGTGAGCAGTTCTTC
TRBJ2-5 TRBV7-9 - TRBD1 CASSLRQGAETQYF TGTGCCAGCAGCTTGCGACAGGGAGCAGAGACCCAGTACTTC
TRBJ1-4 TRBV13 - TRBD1 CASSRDRVNEKLFF TGTGCCAGCAGCCGGGACAGGGTTAATGAAAAACTGTTTTTT
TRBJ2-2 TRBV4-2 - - CASSQDRDNTGELFF TGTGCCAGCAGCCAAGACAGGGATAACACCGGGGAGCTGTTTTTT
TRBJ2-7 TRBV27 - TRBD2 CASSWAGEYEQYF TGTGCCAGCAGCTGGGCGGGAGAGTACGAGCAGTACTTC
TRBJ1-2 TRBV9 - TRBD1 CASSSYSGTGVGYTF TGTGCCAGCAGCTCATACTCCGGGACAGGTGTTGGCTACACCTTC
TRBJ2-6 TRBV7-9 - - CASSLVRVSGANVLTF TGTGCCAGCAGCTTAGTTCGGGTGTCTGGGGCCAACGTCCTGACTTTC
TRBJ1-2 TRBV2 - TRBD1 CASTPDRGYGYTF TGTGCCAGCACCCCAGACAGGGGCTATGGCTACACCTTC
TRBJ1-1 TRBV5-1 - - CASSLPSGGAGTEAFF TGCGCCAGCAGCCTCCCCTCCGGAGGGGCGGGGACTGAAGCTTTCTTT
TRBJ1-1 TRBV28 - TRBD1 CASSLLTGAPLRNTEAFF TGTGCCAGCAGTTTATTGACAGGGGCCCCCTTAAGGAACACTGAAGCTTTCTTT
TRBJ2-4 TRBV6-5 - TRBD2 CASRGLAGSKNIQYF TGTGCCAGCAGGGGTCTAGCGGGGAGCAAAAACATTCAGTACTTC
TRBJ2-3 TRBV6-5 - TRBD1 CASSPPGGTQYF TGTGCCAGCAGTCCACCAGGGGGTACGCAGTATTTT
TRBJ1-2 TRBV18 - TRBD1 CASSSTGGDDYGYTF TGTGCCAGCTCATCGACAGGGGGTGATGACTATGGCTACACCTTC
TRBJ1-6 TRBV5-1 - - CASSLGGPPDSPLHF TGCGCCAGCAGCTTGGGGGGCCCGCCTGATTCACCCCTCCACTTT